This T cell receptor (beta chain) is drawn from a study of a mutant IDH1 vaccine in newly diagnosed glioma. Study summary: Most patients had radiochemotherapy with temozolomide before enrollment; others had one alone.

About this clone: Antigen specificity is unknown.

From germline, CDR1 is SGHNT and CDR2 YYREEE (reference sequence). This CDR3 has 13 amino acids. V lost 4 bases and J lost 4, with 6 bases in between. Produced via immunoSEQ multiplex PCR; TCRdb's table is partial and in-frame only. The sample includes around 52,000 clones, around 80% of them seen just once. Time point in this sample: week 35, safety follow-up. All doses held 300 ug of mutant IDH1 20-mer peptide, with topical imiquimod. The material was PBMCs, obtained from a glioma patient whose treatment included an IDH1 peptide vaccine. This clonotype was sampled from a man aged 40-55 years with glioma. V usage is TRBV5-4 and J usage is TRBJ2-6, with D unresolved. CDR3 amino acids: CASSRPGANVLTF. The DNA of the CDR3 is TGTGCCAGCAGCCGCCCCGGGGCCAACGTCCTGACTTTC.